This is a list of T cell receptor beta chains from one sample in a study of human thymus T cells. Sequencing used immunoSEQ multiplex PCR; TCRdb keeps in-frame clones, though not all of them. The repertoire holds under 150,000 clones, with approximately 96% as singletons. Sequenced input: thymus tissue. The receptors shown here come from a boy under two years old with a congenital heart defect but otherwise immunologically healthy. The CDR3 runs from the conserved cysteine through the conserved F or W. D genes are given only for firm matches. Clone size is not always given. Where it is, it says once, few, many or a class for expanded clones.

size	D	length	V	J	DNA	CDR3
-	-	16	TRBV9	TRBJ2-3	TGTGCCAGCAGCGTAGGTCGGGGAGTCTTCACAGATACGCAGTATTTT	CASSVGRGVFTDTQYF
-	TRBD2	17	TRBV4-1	TRBJ2-3	TGCGCCAGCAGCCAAGGCGGGGGGTTTGGGGACGGAGATACGCAGTATTTT	CASSQGGGFGDGDTQYF
-	-	16	TRBV11-2	TRBJ1-2	TGTGCCAGCAGCTTAGATCCCAGGGGTCTAGGCTATGGCTACACCTTC	CASSLDPRGLGYGYTF
-	-	16	TRBV7-6	TRBJ2-1	TGTGCCAGCAGCTCACTCGACTTACCTTTAGGGAATGAGCAGTTCTTC	CASSSLDLPLGNEQFF
-	-	13	TRBV21-1	TRBJ1-2	TGTGCCAGCACCCCCCCGGGGATTTATGGCTACACCTTC	CASTPPGIYGYTF
-	TRBD2	15	TRBV11-2	TRBJ2-2	TGTGCCAGCAGCCCCATGCGGGGGGGCCCCGGGGAGCTGTTTTTT	CASSPMRGGPGELFF
once	TRBD2	15	TRBV2	TRBJ2-1	TGTGCCAGCAGTGTGAGACTAGCGGGGTACAATGAGCAGTTCTTC	CASSVRLAGYNEQFF
-	-	16	TRBV4-2	TRBJ2-3	TGTGCCAGCAGCCAAGACTACGCGGGGTCCACAGATACGCAGTATTTT	CASSQDYAGSTDTQYF
once	TRBD2	15	TRBV9	TRBJ2-1	TGTGCCAGCAGCGGGCCGGCTAGCGGGACCAATGAGCAGTTCTTC	CASSGPASGTNEQFF
-	TRBD1	15	TRBV7-9	TRBJ1-2	TGTGCCAGCAGCTTAGCGGGGGACAGACTCTATGGCTACACCTTC	CASSLAGDRLYGYTF
-	-	13	TRBV19	TRBJ1-6	TGTGCCAGTAGTATTCCCCACCATTCACCCCTCCACTTT	CASSIPHHSPLHF
-	TRBD2	13	TRBV10-3	TRBJ2-3	TGTGCCATCAGGAAACTAGCGGGGGGGGAAAAGTATTTT	CAIRKLAGGEKYF
-	-	12	TRBV6-5	TRBJ1-1	TGTGCCAGCTCGGGAGTGCACACTGAAGCTTTCTTT	CASSGVHTEAFF
-	-	18	TRBV27	TRBJ2-7	TGTGCCAGCAGTTTATTCCAAGGCGGGGGCGACTGGGCCTACGAGCAGTACTTC	CASSLFQGGGDWAYEQYF
-	-	17	TRBV6-1	TRBJ2-1	TGTGCCAGCAGTGAAGTAGAAAGACACAGCTCCTACAATGAGCAGTTCTTC	CASSEVERHSSYNEQFF
once	-	14	TRBV29-1	TRBJ1-2	TGCAGCGTTGACACAGGAAATTCAATTTATGGCTACACCTTC	CSVDTGNSIYGYTF
-	-	21	TRBV4-3	TRBJ1-6	TGCGCCAGCAGCCAAGTCTTACCCCCCGGGAGACAGAGGATTATTAATTCACCCCTCCACTTT	CASSQVLPPGRQRIINSPLHF
-	-	11	TRBV7-2	TRBJ1-1	TGTGCCAGCAGCCATACTCAGGAGGCTTTCTTT	CASSHTQEAFF
-	TRBD1	17	TRBV30	TRBJ1-2	TGTGCCTGGAGTGTTGGGGACAGGGGGCGCGGGAGCTATGGCTACACCTTC	CAWSVGDRGRGSYGYTF
-	TRBD1	16	TRBV19	TRBJ1-5	TGTGCCAGTAGTTTACCGACAGGGGGGGATGGCCAGCCCCAGCATTTT	CASSLPTGGDGQPQHF
-	TRBD2	21	TRBV28	TRBJ2-7	TGTGCCAGCAGTGTTAAATGGACAGTCCTTCGTCAGACTAGCGGGGTGTACGAGCAGTACTTC	CASSVKWTVLRQTSGVYEQYF
-	TRBD1	14	TRBV5-1	TRBJ1-1	TGCGCCAGCAGCTGGAACAGGGGTGAGCCTGAAGCTTTCTTT	CASSWNRGEPEAFF
-	-	11	TRBV2	TRBJ1-2	TGTGCCGGGAGAGAGGGAAATGGCTACACCTTC	CAGREGNGYTF
-	TRBD2	19	TRBV27	TRBJ2-2	TGTGCCAGCAGTTTATCGACTAGCGGGGGGACACCCGAGGCCGGGGAGCTGTTTTTT	CASSLSTSGGTPEAGELFF
-	TRBD1	15	TRBV13	TRBJ2-7	TGTGCCAGCAGCTCGAGGGACAGGGGTGTCGGCGAGCAGTACTTC	CASSSRDRGVGEQYF
-	-	11	TRBV20-1	TRBJ2-3	TGCAGTGCTAGAGTCCCAGATACGCAGTATTTT	CSARVPDTQYF
-	-	14	TRBV19	TRBJ1-6	TGTGCCAGTAGTATCAGTGAGAGCAATTCACCCCTCCACTTT	CASSISESNSPLHF
-	-	15	TRBV27	TRBJ1-6	TGTGCCAGCAGGCCAGGGTTATCCTATAATTCACCCCTCCACTTT	CASRPGLSYNSPLHF
once	-	14	TRBV7-3	TRBJ2-2	TGTGCCAGCAGACGAAAAGGCCCGACGGGGGAGCTGTTTTTT	CASRRKGPTGELFF
-	-	15	TRBV7-6	TRBJ2-7	TGTGCCAGCAGCTTAGGATCGGGGCCGGTTTACGAGCAGTACTTC	CASSLGSGPVYEQYF
once	TRBD2	17	TRBV12-5	TRBJ2-2	TGTGCTAGTGGTTCCCCCGGGACTAGCGGACTCACCGGGGAGCTGTTTTTT	CASGSPGTSGLTGELFF
-	-	16	TRBV25-1	TRBJ2-3	TGTGCCAGCAGTGGTTTCGGGTCCCCACGGCGGGATACGCAGTATTTT	CASSGFGSPRRDTQYF
-	-	16	TRBV7-2	TRBJ2-7	TGTGCCAGCAGCTTATTCGGGTTCGGCGGGACCTACGAGCAGTACTTC	CASSLFGFGGTYEQYF
-	TRBD1	12	TRBV29-1	TRBJ2-7	TGCAGCGTGGGCCGGGACAGGGACGAGCAGTACTTC	CSVGRDRDEQYF
-	-	14	TRBV12-5	TRBJ2-7	TGTGCTAGTGCAGGCGGGGGCTCCAAAGGGGAGCAGTACTTC	CASAGGGSKGEQYF
once	-	14	TRBV30	TRBJ2-3	TGTGCCTGGAGTTACGGGGGGCGAGTAGATACGCAGTATTTT	CAWSYGGRVDTQYF
-	TRBD1	14	TRBV19	TRBJ1-5	TGTGCCAGTAGGGGTCAGGGGGCGGTTCAGCCCCAGCATTTT	CASRGQGAVQPQHF
-	TRBD2	18	TRBV7-2	TRBJ2-2	TGTGCCAGCAGCTTCGCCGGACTAGCGGGGACCAACACCGGGGAGCTGTTTTTT	CASSFAGLAGTNTGELFF
-	-	14	TRBV6-1	TRBJ2-7	TGTGCCAGCAGTGAAGCGGACAGCAACTACGAGCAGTACTTC	CASSEADSNYEQYF
-	-	14	TRBV14	TRBJ2-7	TGTGCCAGCAGCCTTGACAGGAAGTCCTACGAGCAGTACTTC	CASSLDRKSYEQYF
-	TRBD2	14	TRBV19	TRBJ2-1	TGTGCCAGTAGTATCAGCGGGGATGACAATGAGCAGTTCTTC	CASSISGDDNEQFF